The 7 T cell receptor beta chains presented below share a single source sample, sequenced in a study of neoadjuvant nivolumab and ipilimumab in lung cancer (dated by TCRdb to 2020 to 2022). The label giving this sample's time point can be read as: at surgical resection after neoadjuvant nivolumab +/- ipilimumab. The receptor library was made with the immunoSEQ multiplex PCR assay. TCRdb carries this immuneACCESS record with in-frame sequences only. Its versions omit some clonotypes, under half of them owing to an unresolved V gene in the studies checked, with the rest unexplained. This sample is represented by more than 6,000 clones; roughly four fifths of them were singletons. The ten largest account for approximately 4% of the sample. Material: tumor tissue, obtained after neoadjuvant nivolumab, alone or with ipilimumab, at or shortly before surgery. The origin of the receptors is an adult with non-small cell lung cancer.

The sample holds a few counts of this clone. The chain carries TRBV5-1 and TRBJ2-1; D gene ambiguous. Germline-derived CDR1 and CDR2 are SGHRS and YFSETQ. The ends were cut back, 6 bases at V and 2 bases at J, with 9 bases in the middle. The CDR3 contains 13 residues. The CDR3 DNA follows: TGCGCCAGCAACCTTCCGCCCTACAATGAGCAGTTCTTC. Encoded protein: CASNLPPYNEQFF.

This clone was counted once. Germline and junction disagree at one end, which may indicate a read error. The genes are TRBV6-5 and TRBJ2-1; D might be TRBD2 (7 bases). The CDR3 totals 14 residues. Germline loops: CDR1 MNHEY, CDR2 SVGAGI. CDR3 in amino acids: CASSYSTTGGEQFF. The CDR3 coding sequence is TGTGCCAGCAGCTACTCCACTACGGGGGGCGAGCAGTTCTTC.

As to this clone: Germline and junction disagree at one end, which may indicate a read error. V gene TRBV6-1 combines with J gene TRBJ1-1, with a weak D call TRBD1 (5 bases). This CDR3 spans 12 amino acids. The V gene's germline CDR1 is MNHNS and CDR2 SASEGT. CDR3 loop: CASTPTGVEARF. CDR3 nucleotides: TGTGCCAGCACCCCCACGGGGGTTGAAGCAAGGTTT.

The CDR3 here is CASTARSRGSDEQFF. CDR3 DNA sequence: TGTGCCAGCACCGCTAGATCTCGAGGGTCTGATGAGCAGTTCTTC. This chain joins TRBV6-6 and TRBJ2-1; possibly TRBD2 for D (5 bases). Between the trimmed V and J ends, which lost 7 bases and 8 bases, there was a span of 21 bases. Germline CDR1 and CDR2: MNHNY and SVGAGI (reference sequence). The CDR3 contains 15 residues.

The gene calls are TRBV12-5 and TRBJ2-7, with D possibly being TRBD1 or TRBD2 (5 bases each). Germline assignment: CDR1 LGHNT and CDR2 FRNRAP. Trimming shortened V by 2 bases and J by 5 bases, and 28 bases separated the two germline ends. The CDR3 has 19 amino acids. CDR3 loop: CASGLNRDGVSLGRDEQYF. CDR3 DNA: TGTGCTAGTGGTTTGAACCGGGACGGAGTTTCTCTTGGTCGGGACGAGCAGTACTTC. The variable domain in full, completed from reference TRBV12-5 and TRBJ2-7, reads DARVTQTPRHKVTEMGQEVTMRCQPILGHNTVFWYRQTMMQGLELLAYFRNRAPLDDSGMPKDRFSAEMPDATLATLKIQPSEPRDSAVYFCASGLNRDGVSLGRDEQYFGPGTRLTVT.

For this clone: Within the sample, other DNA sequences also encode this same CDR3. The chain couples TRBV6-1 to TRBJ1-5; D may be TRBD1 (5 bases). Per the germline V gene, CDR1 is MNHNS and CDR2 is SASEGT. CDR3 length: 16 amino acids. The germline V and J ends were trimmed by 4 bases and 0 bases, with 13 bases remaining between them. In DNA form, the CDR3 reads TGTGCCAGCAGTGGCCTTACAGGCTATAGCAATCAGCCCCAGCATTTT. It codes for CASSGLTGYSNQPQHF.

This chain joins TRBV27 and TRBJ1-1; D not resolved. CDR3 length: 14 amino acids. The germline V and J ends were trimmed by 6 bases and 2 bases, with 13 bases remaining between them. Germline lookup yields CDR1 MNHEY and CDR2 SMNVEV (reference sequence). The CDR3 spells CASSLAGPNTEAFF. In nucleotides, the CDR3 is TGTGCCAGCAGCCTAGCTGGGCCAAACACTGAAGCTTTCTTT.